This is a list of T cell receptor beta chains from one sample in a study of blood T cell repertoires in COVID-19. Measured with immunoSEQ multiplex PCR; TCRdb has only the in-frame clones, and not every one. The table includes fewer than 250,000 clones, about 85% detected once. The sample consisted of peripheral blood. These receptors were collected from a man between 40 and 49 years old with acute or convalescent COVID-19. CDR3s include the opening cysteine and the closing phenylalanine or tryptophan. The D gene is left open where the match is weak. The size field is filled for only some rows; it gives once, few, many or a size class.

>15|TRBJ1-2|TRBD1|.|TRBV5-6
TGTGCCAGCAGCTCCGGGGACAGGGGGCAATATGGCTACACCTTC
CASSSGDRGQYGYTF
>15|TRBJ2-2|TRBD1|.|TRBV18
TGTGCCAGCTCACCGGGACAGGGGGACACCGGGGAGCTGTTTTTT
CASSPGQGDTGELFF
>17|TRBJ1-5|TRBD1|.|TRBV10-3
TGTGCCATCAGTGAGTCGAGGACAGGGGAGGGCAATCAGCCCCAGCATTTT
CAISESRTGEGNQPQHF
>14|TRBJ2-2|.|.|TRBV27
TGTGCCAGCAGTTTGCAGGGATACACCGGGGAGCTGTTTTTT
CASSLQGYTGELFF
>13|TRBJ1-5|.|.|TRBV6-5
TGTGCCAGCAGCACAGGTTTAGGTCAGCCCCAGCATTTT
CASSTGLGQPQHF
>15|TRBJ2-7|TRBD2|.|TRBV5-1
TGCGCCAGCAGCTTGGTAACGGGAGGCTCCTACGAGCAGTACTTC
CASSLVTGGSYEQYF
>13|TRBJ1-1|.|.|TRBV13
TGTGCCAGCAGCTTAGTTGAGACAGGTGAAGCTTTCTTT
CASSLVETGEAFF
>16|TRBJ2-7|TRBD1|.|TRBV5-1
TGCGCCAGCAGCGGCGGACAGGGCCTTCTGACGTACGAGCAGTACTTC
CASSGGQGLLTYEQYF
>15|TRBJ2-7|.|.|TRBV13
TGTGCCAGCAGCTTAGAGGTGGGGAGCTCCTACGAGCAGTACTTC
CASSLEVGSSYEQYF
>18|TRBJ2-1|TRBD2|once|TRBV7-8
TGTGCCAGCAGCTTACCCGGAACCGGGACTAGCGGGAGTGATGAGCAGTTCTTC
CASSLPGTGTSGSDEQFF
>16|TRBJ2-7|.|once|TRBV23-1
TGCGCCAGCAGTCAATCGGTTGACAGGCACCTTTACGAGCAGTACTTC
CASSQSVDRHLYEQYF
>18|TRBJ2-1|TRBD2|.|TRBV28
TGTGCCAGCAGTTCGCCCGGGACTAGCGGGAGTCCCGTCCCTGAGCAGTTCTTC
CASSSPGTSGSPVPEQFF
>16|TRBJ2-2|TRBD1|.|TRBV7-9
TGTGCCAGCAGCTTAGTGGACAGGGGGCCCTCCGGGGAGCTGTTTTTT
CASSLVDRGPSGELFF
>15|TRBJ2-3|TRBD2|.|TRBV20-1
TGCAGTGCTACTGATAGCGGGAAATCCACAGATACGCAGTATTTT
CSATDSGKSTDTQYF
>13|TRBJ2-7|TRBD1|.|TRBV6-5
TGTGCCAGCAGGCGGACAGGCACCTACGAGCAGTACTTC
CASRRTGTYEQYF
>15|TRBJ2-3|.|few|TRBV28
TGTGCCAGCAGCCCCTTGGACCCGGGGAGGGATACGCAGTATTTT
CASSPLDPGRDTQYF
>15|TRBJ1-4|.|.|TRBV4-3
TGCGCCAGCAGCCAAGATTGGGCAGGGAATGAAAAACTGTTTTTT
CASSQDWAGNEKLFF
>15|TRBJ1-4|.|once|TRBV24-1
TGTGCCACCAGGGAAACAGGGAAATTGCGAGAAAAACTGTTTTTT
CATRETGKLREKLFF
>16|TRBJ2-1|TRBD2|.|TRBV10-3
TGTGCCATCAGTGAGTCGACTAGCGGGGAATACAATGAGCAGTTCTTC
CAISESTSGEYNEQFF
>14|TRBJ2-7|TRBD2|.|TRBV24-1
TGTGCCACCAGCGACCCTAGCGGGAGCTACGAGCAGTACTTC
CATSDPSGSYEQYF
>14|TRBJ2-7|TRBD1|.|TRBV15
TGTGCCACCAGCAGAGATTCAGGGGGCTACGAGCAGTACTTC
CATSRDSGGYEQYF
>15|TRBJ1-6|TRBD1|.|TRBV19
TGTGCCAGTAGTAGGACTACAGGGGATCGATCACCCCTCCACTTT
CASSRTTGDRSPLHF
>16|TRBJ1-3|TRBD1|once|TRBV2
TGTGCCAGCAGTACCTCCCAGGGGGCTGCTGGAAACACCATATATTTT
CASSTSQGAAGNTIYF
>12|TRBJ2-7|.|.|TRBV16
TGTGCCAGCAGCCAATCTATTGACGAGCAGTACTTC
CASSQSIDEQYF
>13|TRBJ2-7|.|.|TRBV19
TGTGCCAGTAGCGATATGACAGGAGACGAGCAGTACTTC
CASSDMTGDEQYF
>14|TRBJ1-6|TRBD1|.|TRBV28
TGTGCCAGCAGCCGGGACAGGGGAAATTCACCCCTCCACTTT
CASSRDRGNSPLHF
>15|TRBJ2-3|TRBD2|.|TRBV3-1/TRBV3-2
TGTGCCAGCAGCCACCGGGAGGAATCCACAGATACGCAGTATTTT
CASSHREESTDTQYF
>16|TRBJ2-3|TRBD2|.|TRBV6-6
TGTGCCAGCAGTTTATTGGGACTACCGAAGGCAGATACGCAGTATTTT
CASSLLGLPKADTQYF
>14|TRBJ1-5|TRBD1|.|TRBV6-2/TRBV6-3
TGTGCCAGCAGTACGGACAGGGTTCTTCAGCCCCAGCATTTT
CASSTDRVLQPQHF
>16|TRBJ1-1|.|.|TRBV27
TGTGCCAGCAGTTTATCCCCCGGGAGTCCGAACACTGAAGCTTTCTTT
CASSLSPGSPNTEAFF
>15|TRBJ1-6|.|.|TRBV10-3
TGTGCCATCAGCGAGACAGGTTCTGATTCTTCACCCCTCCACTTT
CAISETGSDSSPLHF
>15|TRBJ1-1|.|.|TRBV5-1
TGCGCCAGCAGCTTGGCCGTCTTTGTGAACACTGAAGCTTTCTTT
CASSLAVFVNTEAFF
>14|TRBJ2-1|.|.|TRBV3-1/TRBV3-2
TGTGCCAGCAGCGCTCGGGACACCTACAATGAGCAGTTCTTC
CASSARDTYNEQFF
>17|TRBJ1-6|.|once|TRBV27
TGTGCCAGCAGTTTCCGGCCCACATCGGCGGGGAATTCACCCCTCCACTTT
CASSFRPTSAGNSPLHF
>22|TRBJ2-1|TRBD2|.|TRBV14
TGTGCCAGCAGCCTCCCCGGGATTATAGCGGGAGCCCTCGAAAAACCCTACAATGAGCAGTTCTTC
CASSLPGIIAGALEKPYNEQFF
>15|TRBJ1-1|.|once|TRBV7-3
TGTGCCAGCAGCTTAGTTGGAGGGAGGGGCACTGAAGCTTTCTTT
CASSLVGGRGTEAFF
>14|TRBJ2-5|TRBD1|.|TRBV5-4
TGTGCCAGCAGCTGGACAGGGGGCGGAGAGACCCAGTACTTC
CASSWTGGGETQYF
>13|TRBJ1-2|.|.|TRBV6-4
TGTGCCAGCAGTGCTGTAACAGGGTATGGCTACACCTTC
CASSAVTGYGYTF
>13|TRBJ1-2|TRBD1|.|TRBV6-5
TGTGCCAGCACCCCCGGACAGGGAAGAGGCTACACCTTC
CASTPGQGRGYTF
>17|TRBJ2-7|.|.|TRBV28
TGTGCCAGCAGTTCCCGCCTTTTGAAGCGGGCATCCTACGAGCAGTACTTC
CASSSRLLKRASYEQYF
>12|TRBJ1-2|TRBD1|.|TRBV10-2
TGCGCCAGCAGACGGGACAGCTATGGCTACACCTTC
CASRRDSYGYTF
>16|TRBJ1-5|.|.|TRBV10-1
TGCGCCAGCACCCTGCCCCCTATGTATAGCAATCAGCCCCAGCATTTT
CASTLPPMYSNQPQHF
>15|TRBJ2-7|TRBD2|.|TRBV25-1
TGTGCCAGCAGTCCGACTAGCGAGGCTGACTACGAGCAGTACTTC
CASSPTSEADYEQYF
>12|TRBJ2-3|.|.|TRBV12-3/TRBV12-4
TGTGCCACCTCGCGGGGCACAGATACGCAGTATTTT
CATSRGTDTQYF
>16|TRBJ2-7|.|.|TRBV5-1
TGCGCCAGCAGCTTGGGGGTAGCGGTGTCTAGGGACGAGCAGTACTTC
CASSLGVAVSRDEQYF
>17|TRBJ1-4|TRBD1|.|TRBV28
TGTGCCAGCAGCCCTGGGACAGGGGTTACAACTAATGAAAAACTGTTTTTT
CASSPGTGVTTNEKLFF
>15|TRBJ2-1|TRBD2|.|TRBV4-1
TGCGCCAGCAGTCAAGGACTAGCGGGAGAGCGTGAGCAGTTCTTC
CASSQGLAGEREQFF
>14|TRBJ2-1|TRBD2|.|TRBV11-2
TGTGCCAGCAGCTTACAGCGGGAGCCCCCTGAGCAGTTCTTC
CASSLQREPPEQFF
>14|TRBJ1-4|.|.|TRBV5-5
TGTGCCAGCAGCGCGGTGACCCTCAATGAAAAACTGTTTTTT
CASSAVTLNEKLFF
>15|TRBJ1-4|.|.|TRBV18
TGTGCCAGCTCACCACTGGGAGCAACTAATGAAAAACTGTTTTTT
CASSPLGATNEKLFF
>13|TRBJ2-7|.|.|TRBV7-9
TGTGCCAGCAGCCAAGGGACACGCTACGAGCAGTACTTC
CASSQGTRYEQYF
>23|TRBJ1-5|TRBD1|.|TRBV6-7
TGTGCCAGCAGTTACTCGGGACAGGGGACACTGGAGGGGATGACTGATAGCAATCAGCCCCAGCATTTT
CASSYSGQGTLEGMTDSNQPQHF
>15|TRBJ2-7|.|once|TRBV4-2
TGTGCCAGCAGCCAAGACGGGCTAGCTTACTACGAGCAGTACTTC
CASSQDGLAYYEQYF
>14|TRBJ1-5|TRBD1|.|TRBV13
TGTGCCAGCAGCGAAGGACAGGTCAATCAGCCCCAGCATTTT
CASSEGQVNQPQHF
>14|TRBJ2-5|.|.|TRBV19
TGTGCCAGTAGTGACTCATCAATCCGGGAGACCCAGTACTTC
CASSDSSIRETQYF
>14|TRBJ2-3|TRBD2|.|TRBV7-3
TGTGCCAGCAGCTTTTGGGGAGGGGCAGATACGCAGTATTTT
CASSFWGGADTQYF
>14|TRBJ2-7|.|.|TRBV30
TGTGCCTGGGGCCGGGGTCACCTAACGTACGAGCAGTACTTC
CAWGRGHLTYEQYF